These 27 T cell receptor beta chains originate from one sample sequenced in a study of graft-versus-host responses after intestinal transplantation. These receptors' targets are unknown. Here immunoSEQ multiplex PCR was the method, and the copy in TCRdb shows in-frame clones only, minus some. The table lists under 150,000 clones, 85% to 95% of them singletons. The sample was unstimulated CD8+ T cells sorted from spleen or lymph node cells, taken before intestinal transplant. The receptor set was obtained from a human donor who received an intestinal transplant.

This clone was seen once. This rearrangement joins TRBV7-9 to TRBJ1-2; the match to TRBD1 covers 7 bases. V gave up 5 bases and J gave up 4 bases; unmatched junction bases: 13. The CDR3 extends over 16 amino acids. The germline V gene has CDR1 SEHNR and CDR2 FQNEAQ (reference sequence). CDR3 DNA sequence: TGTGCCAGCAGCCTCGGACGGACAGGCGGCTCCTATGGCTACACCTTC. It is translated as CASSLGRTGGSYGYTF.

CDR3 in amino acids: CASSTGVGSYEQYF. CDR3 DNA: TGTGCCAGCAGCACGGGGGTTGGGTCCTACGAGCAGTACTTC. V is TRBV14 and J is TRBJ2-7; perhaps TRBD2 as D (6 bases). Germline CDR1 is SGHDN and CDR2 is FVKESK. The V end was cut by 5 bases, the J end by 1 base, with 12 bases between. The CDR3 extends over 14 amino acids.

The chain has TRBV27 and TRBJ2-5; 11 bases are a match to TRBD2. The CDR3 has 16 amino acids. V gave up 3 bases and J gave up 5 bases; unmatched junction bases: 8. CDR1 is MNHEY and CDR2 is SMNVEV in the germline V gene (reference sequence). CDR3 amino acids: CASSFLTSGSRETQYF. CDR3 nucleotides: TGTGCCAGCAGTTTTTTAACTAGCGGGAGTCGTGAGACCCAGTACTTC.

This clone was detected once. J is TRBJ2-1 and V is TRBV5-1, with 9 bases identical to TRBD2. The germline V gene has CDR1 SGHRS and CDR2 YFSETQ. After removal of 2 bases from V and 5 bases from J, the junction contained 11 bases not matched to a gene. The CDR3 loop spans 17 amino acids. This CDR3 is CASSLSGSGRPHNEQFF. CDR3 nucleotide sequence: TGCGCCAGCAGCTTATCGGGTAGCGGGAGACCCCACAATGAGCAGTTCTTC.

The chain couples TRBV5-6 to TRBJ2-2, with unresolved D. The ends were cut back, 4 bases at V and 2 bases at J, with 9 bases in the middle. This CDR3 has 14 amino acids. Germline V gene data show CDR1 as SGHDT and CDR2 as YYEEEE. The CDR3 protein is CASSKTRNTGELFF. The CDR3 coding sequence is TGTGCCAGCAGCAAAACACGAAACACCGGGGAGCTGTTTTTT.

The chain joins TRBV11-3 to TRBJ2-7; D not certain. The CDR3 is 12 residues long. Germline loops: CDR1 SGHNT, CDR2 YENEEA. Trimming took off 1 base at V and 2 bases at J, with 3 bases between the two ends. CDR3 loop: CASSLGTYEQYF. The DNA for the CDR3 is TGTGCCAGCAGCTTAGGTACCTACGAGCAGTACTTC. Filled out from reference TRBV11-3 and TRBJ2-7, the complete variable domain reads EAGVVQSPRYKIIEKKQPVAFWCNPISGHNTLYWYLQNLGQGPELLIRYENEEAVDDSQLPKDRFSAERLKGVDSTLKIQPAELGDSAVYLCASSLGTYEQYFGPGTRLTVT.

This clone has a single count. The gene calls are TRBV28 and TRBJ1-2; no clear D. In germline, CDR1 is MDHEN, CDR2 SYDVKM. V was pared by 4 bases and J by 3 bases, with 9 bases between. This CDR3 comprises 13 residues. CDR3 sequence (DNA): TGTGCCAGCAGTTCCAAGGACTACTATGGCTACACCTTC. Its protein product is CASSSKDYYGYTF.

The CDR3 coding sequence is TGTGCCAGCAGTGAGGATAGCTCCTACGAGCAGTACTTC. Residues: CASSEDSSYEQYF. The chain is built from TRBV9 and TRBJ2-7; D unclear. The V end lost 5 bases, the J end lost 0 bases, and 9 bases lay between the germline ends. From germline, CDR1 is SGDLS and CDR2 YYNGEE. The CDR3 is 13 residues long.

The chain carries TRBV19 and TRBJ2-7; D may match TRBD1 or TRBD2 (5 bases each). The CDR3 loop spans 14 amino acids. Germline V gene data show CDR1 as LNHDA and CDR2 as SQIVND (reference sequence). The V gene lost 3 bases and the J gene lost 3 bases, with 12 bases spanning the gap. The CDR3: CASSIRGEFYEQYF. Written as DNA, the CDR3 is TGTGCCAGTAGTATCCGAGGGGAATTCTACGAGCAGTACTTC.

This chain links TRBV5-6 with TRBJ2-5, with D possibly being TRBD1 (6 bases). The J call could be wrong; TRBJ2-7 is a better fit for the DNA end. Germline CDR1 SGHDT, CDR2 YYEEEE. This CDR3 comprises 15 residues. The CDR3 DNA reads TGTGCCAGCAGGTTCACAGGGACACCGCCCTACGAGCAGTACTTC. Translated: CASRFTGTPPYEQYF.

The chain employs TRBV15 and TRBJ1-4; the D gene is possibly TRBD1 (6 bases). This CDR3 is 16 amino acids long. Germline V gene lookup returns CDR1 LNHNV and CDR2 YYDKDF (reference sequence). Trimming stripped 3 bases from V and 5 bases from J, with 16 bases between. The CDR3 DNA follows: TGTGCCACCAGCAGGGCCAGACAGGTCCACAATGAAAAACTGTTTTTT. Amino acids: CATSRARQVHNEKLFF.

V is TRBV28 and J is TRBJ1-2; D uncertain. Trimming took 3 bases from V and 3 from J, leaving 8 bases between them. CDR1 and CDR2 from the germline V gene are MDHEN and SYDVKM. The CDR3 runs to 13 residues. CDR3 protein: CASSLLRYYGYTF. CDR3 DNA: TGTGCCAGCAGTTTGTTGAGGTACTATGGCTACACCTTC.

The chain recombines TRBV19 with TRBJ2-7, with TRBD1 identical over 7 bases. CDR3 length: 13 residues. V lost 3 bases and J lost 3; bases outside the gene matches: 2. Per the germline V gene, CDR1 is LNHDA and CDR2 is SQIVND (reference sequence). The DNA of the CDR3 is TGTGCCAGTAGTATGGGACAGAGCTACGAGCAGTACTTC. This codes for CASSMGQSYEQYF.

This chain joins TRBV2 and TRBJ2-7; D perhaps matches TRBD2 (6 bases). Trimming removed 5 bases at V and 7 bases at J, with 9 bases between. Per the germline V gene, CDR1 is SNHLY and CDR2 is FYNNEI. CDR3 size: 11 residues. The CDR3 DNA reads TGTGCCAGCAGTCCGGAGGGGGAGCAGTACTTC. As protein: CASSPEGEQYF.

J is TRBJ2-2 and V is TRBV7-6; 7 bases map to TRBD1. Germline CDR1 and CDR2: SGHVS and FNYEAQ. Trimming at V came to 5 bases and at J to 3 bases, leaving 3 bases not matched to a gene. The CDR3 length is 14 residues. The CDR3 sequence is CASSPDRDTGELFF. In DNA form, the CDR3 reads TGTGCCAGCAGCCCCGACAGGGACACCGGGGAGCTGTTTTTT.

V and J are TRBV6-5 and TRBJ2-3; D call uncertain. Germline V gene data show CDR1 as MNHEY and CDR2 as SVGAGI. The CDR3 has 13 amino acids. V lost 6 bases to trimming and J lost 2 bases, with 9 bases between them. CDR3 residues: CASSLTYTDTQYF. CDR3 in DNA: TGTGCCAGCAGCCTCACTTACACAGATACGCAGTATTTT.

CDR3 coding DNA: TGCGCCAGCAGCCAAGATGCGGGGGGTTGGGAAGCTTTCTTT. This codes for CASSQDAGGWEAFF. V usage is TRBV4-1 and J usage is TRBJ1-1; D may be TRBD1 (5 bases). CDR3 size: 14 residues. Trimming shortened V by 0 bases and J by 8 bases, and 13 bases separated the two germline ends. Germline loops: CDR1 MGHRA, CDR2 YSYEKL.

This rearrangement joins TRBV30 to TRBJ1-2; D not resolved. The CDR3 length is 15 residues. Per the germline V gene, CDR1 is GTSNPN and CDR2 is SVGIG (reference sequence). With 1 base removed from V and 4 bases from J, the gap between germline ends came to 16 bases. The CDR3 DNA reads as TGTGCCTGGAGTGACGGACGGCTATTGATCTATGGCTACACCTTC. As protein: CAWSDGRLLIYGYTF. Complete variable domain (other parts from reference TRBV30 and TRBJ1-2): SQTIHQWPATLVQPVGSPLSLECTVEGTSNPNLYWYRQAAGRGLQLLFYSVGIGQISSEVPQNLSASRPQDRQFILSSKKLLLSDSGFYLCAWSDGRLLIYGYTFGSGTRLTVV.

The gene calls are TRBV2 and TRBJ2-3, with 8 bases aligning to TRBD2. The ends lost 6 bases at V and 4 bases at J; junction bases unmatched: 12. This CDR3 region has 16 residues. Germline CDR1 SNHLY, CDR2 FYNNEI. The DNA of the CDR3 is TGTGCCAGCAGGGGACCTTTGCGGGAGGTTCCAGATACGCAGTATTTT. It is translated as CASRGPLREVPDTQYF.

In this sample, this clone turned up once. This chain joins TRBV5-6 and TRBJ2-1; TRBD1 is a possible D gene (6 bases). The CDR3 sequence is 12 residues long. The germline gives CDR1 SGHDT, CDR2 YYEEEE. The V and J ends lost 4 bases and 15 bases respectively, with 17 bases between them. For the CDR3, the DNA is TGTGCCAGCAGCAGAGAACAGGGTTTAAGGTTCTTC. Its protein is CASSREQGLRFF.

The V call is TRBV11-2, the J call TRBJ2-1; D not certain. V lost 5 bases and J lost 6, with 8 bases in between. The CDR3 has 12 amino acids. Germline V lookup: CDR1 SGHAT, CDR2 FQNNGV. CDR3 sequence reads: CASSHFSNEQFF. The CDR3 DNA reads as TGTGCCAGCAGCCATTTCTCCAATGAGCAGTTCTTC.

The rearrangement uses TRBV19 and TRBJ2-1; tentative D call: TRBD2 (5 bases). The ends were cut back, 3 bases at V and 2 bases at J, with 14 bases in the middle. Germline V gene data show CDR1 as LNHDA and CDR2 as SQIVND (reference sequence). This CDR3 contains 16 residues. CDR3 loop: CASSIRTSFPYNEQFF. In DNA, the CDR3 is TGTGCCAGTAGTATCCGAACTAGTTTCCCCTACAATGAGCAGTTCTTC.

The V call is TRBV4-3, the J call TRBJ1-1; weak D call: TRBD1 (5 bases). This CDR3 region has 14 residues. Germline V CDR1 and CDR2: LGHNA, YSLEER. Trimming pared 0 bases from V and 5 bases from J, leaving 10 bases between. CDR3 region: CASSQDTGATEAFF. The CDR3 nucleotides read TGCGCCAGCAGCCAAGATACCGGGGCTACTGAAGCTTTCTTT.

This clone was recorded only once. This chain links TRBV2 with TRBJ2-7, with 7 bases fitting TRBD1. The CDR3 sequence is 14 residues long. Unmatched junction bases numbered 13, after V lost 3 bases and J lost 11 bases. Per the germline V gene, CDR1 is SNHLY and CDR2 is FYNNEI. The DNA of the CDR3 is TGTGCCAGCAGTGATTCGGCAGGGGGTAATCTCGAGTACTTC. It yields the protein CASSDSAGGNLEYF.

The chain recombines TRBV11-2 with TRBJ2-3; 8 nucleotides line up with TRBD2. Germline V CDR1 and CDR2: SGHAT, FQNNGV. Trimming at V came to 5 bases and at J to 14 bases, leaving 12 bases not matched to a gene. CDR3 length equals 13 residues. This chain's CDR3 is CASSSRGTSNLYF. CDR3 sequence (DNA): TGTGCCAGCAGCAGCCGAGGGACTAGTAATCTGTATTTT.

The genes are TRBV7-3 and TRBJ2-2; the D gene is possibly TRBD2 (5 bases). With 4 bases removed from V and 2 bases from J, the gap between germline ends came to 17 bases. The CDR3 runs to 17 residues. From germline, CDR1 is SGHTA and CDR2 FQGTGA. CDR3 coding DNA: TGTGCCAGCAGCTCAAGGACGGGGAGATATAACACCGGGGAGCTGTTTTTT. This codes for CASSSRTGRYNTGELFF. The whole variable domain, filled in from reference TRBV7-3 and TRBJ2-2, reads GAGVSQTPSNKVTEKGKYVELRCDPISGHTALYWYRQSLGQGPEFLIYFQGTGAADDSGLPNDRFFAVRPEGSVSTLKIQRTERGDSAVYLCASSSRTGRYNTGELFFGEGSRLTVL.

This chain joins TRBV6-1 and TRBJ2-1, with 9 bases that match TRBD1. This CDR3 spans 15 amino acids. V lost 11 bases to trimming and J lost 4 bases; unmatched junction nucleotides: 12. Per germline, CDR1 MNHNS and CDR2 SASEGT. Here the CDR3 DNA reads TGTGCCGGCATTCTCACAGGGGGCGGGTACAATGAGCAGTTCTTC. This encodes CAGILTGGGYNEQFF.